The rows below give T cell receptor beta chains drawn from one sample of a study of early T cells in non-severe SARS-CoV-2 infection. TCRdb itself ran the 5' RACE reads through MiXCR, one entry per CDR3 protein. This table has approximately 77,000 distinct CDR3 sequences, roughly 12% appearing once. Specimen: whole blood. These receptors came from an adult who was a healthcare worker with PCR-confirmed SARS-CoV-2 infection or an uninfected control (not recorded which). CDR3s leave out the opening cysteine and the closing phenylalanine or tryptophan. Some rows have no size entry. The others give once, few or many, or a class for an expanded clone.

>.|TRBJ2-5|TRBV9
ASSVGGSGRGQETQY
>.|TRBJ2-7|TRBV20-1
SAGDRVTYEQY
>.|TRBJ1-5|TRBV2
ASSEMGAKDQPQH
>.|TRBJ2-5|TRBV10-2
ASSESVDYLQEAQY
>.|TRBJ1-2|TRBV6-1
ASSASTGAYGYT
>few|TRBJ1-2|TRBV6-5
ASSLGGVGYT
>many|TRBJ1-1|TRBV6-5
ASSYSGVTEAF
>.|TRBJ1-1|TRBV5-1
ASSLGTGVNPEAF
>many|TRBJ2-7|TRBV20-1
SAPRRGYEHEQY
>.|TRBJ2-1|TRBV29-1
SVEDQGGAAYNEQF
>few|TRBJ2-3|TRBV28
ASSFTSGGTGTDTQY
>.|TRBJ1-1|TRBV29-1
SVEGNTEAF
>.|TRBJ2-3|TRBV9
ASSVAADSTDTQY
>few|TRBJ2-5|TRBV20-1
SARGTSGNPETQY
>many|TRBJ2-7|TRBV29-1
SVGLGGEQY
>.|TRBJ2-1|TRBV20-1
SARDLLGSSLGEQF
>many|TRBJ2-2|TRBV11-2
ASSLVGELF
>once|TRBJ2-3|TRBV5-1
ASSQGIPRRDRPDTQY
>few|TRBJ1-5|TRBV18
ASSGGNQPQH
>.|TRBJ1-6|TRBV6-5
ASSYSRDRGLLVSPLH
>few|TRBJ2-1|TRBV7-8
ASSSPGLVAATYNEQF
>.|TRBJ2-7|TRBV2
ASSEGPSYEQY
>.|TRBJ2-1|TRBV5-6
ASSWALDYNEQF
>.|TRBJ2-1|TRBV5-5
ASSFRDRTYNEQF
>many|TRBJ2-3|TRBV10-2
ASELQESFRADTQY
>many|TRBJ2-1|TRBV24-1
ATSDLGGSSYNEQF
>.|TRBJ2-1|TRBV20-1
SARDLADNEQF
>.|TRBJ2-3|TRBV9
ASSVGSGQDTQY
>few|TRBJ1-3|TRBV29-1
SFSSGNTIY
>few|TRBJ2-1|TRBV20-1
SARGAAGNFYNEQF
>few|TRBJ2-1|TRBV12-5
ASGLQGGDYNEQF
>few|TRBJ1-1|TRBV25-1
ASGQGWTEAF
>few|TRBJ2-7|TRBV6-2/TRBV6-3
ASSGSGRAMYEQY
>many|TRBJ1-4|TRBV7-3
ASSLTGQKSEKLF
>many|TRBJ2-1|TRBV7-9
ASSLAGQSGQF
>.|TRBJ2-3|TRBV5-1
ASSVLGGTSTDTQY
>many|TRBJ2-7|TRBV7-2
ASSQWTSDYEQY
>many|TRBJ2-1|TRBV7-2
ATPARPGLTNEQF
>.|TRBJ2-3|TRBV6-5
ASSYSSNRGTDTQY
>few|TRBJ1-2|TRBV24-1
ATSDRGQGDGYT
>.|TRBJ2-1|TRBV27
ASREGQGAWDEQF
>few|TRBJ2-3|TRBV18
ASSRGSTDTQY
>few|TRBJ2-2|TRBV30
ACAWGRVELF
>once|TRBJ1-1|TRBV5-1
ASSLYTGFEAF
>few|TRBJ1-1|TRBV5-1
ASSWQGGRTEAF